The sequence of this T cell receptor (beta chain) was determined in a study of shared T cell receptors in the human thymus. Clones were read by immunoSEQ multiplex PCR, and TCRdb kept only the in-frame ones, dropping some. Among 700,000 or so clones listed, roughly 88% were seen once. This clone was picked up one time. Germline V gene lookup returns CDR1 SGHRS and CDR2 YFSETQ. With V trimmed by 0 bases and J by 0 bases, 5 bases remained unmatched. This CDR3 spans 16 amino acids. This sample was shared with a second study, whose subject was human thymus T cells. That source reports: Healthy Finnish infants undergoing corrective surgery for congenital heart defects were used as donors. Thymus specimens were resections from corrective heart surgery. There appeared to be biased usage of V and J genes in thymic and blood repertoires.

Sequencing was performed on thymocytes. This chain connects TRBV5-1 to TRBJ2-7, with 8 bases matching TRBD1. The sequence came from a girl less than two years old with a congenital heart defect. The CDR3 nucleotides read TGCGCCAGCAGCTTGGTTTCAGGGGGCGGCTCCTACGAGCAGTACTTC. It translates to CASSLVSGGGSYEQYF.